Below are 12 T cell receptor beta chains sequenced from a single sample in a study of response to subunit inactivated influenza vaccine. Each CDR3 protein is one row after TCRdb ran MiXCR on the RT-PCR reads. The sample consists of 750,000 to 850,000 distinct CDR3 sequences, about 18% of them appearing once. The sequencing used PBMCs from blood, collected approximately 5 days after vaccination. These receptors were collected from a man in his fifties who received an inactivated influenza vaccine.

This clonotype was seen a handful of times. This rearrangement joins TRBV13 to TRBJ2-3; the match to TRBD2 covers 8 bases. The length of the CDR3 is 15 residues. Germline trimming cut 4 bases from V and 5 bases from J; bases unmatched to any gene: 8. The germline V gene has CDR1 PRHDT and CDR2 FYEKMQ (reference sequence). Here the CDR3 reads CASSSRRGAGDTQYF. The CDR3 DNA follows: TGTGCCAGCAGCTCCCGGCGGGGGGCTGGAGATACGCAGTATTTT.

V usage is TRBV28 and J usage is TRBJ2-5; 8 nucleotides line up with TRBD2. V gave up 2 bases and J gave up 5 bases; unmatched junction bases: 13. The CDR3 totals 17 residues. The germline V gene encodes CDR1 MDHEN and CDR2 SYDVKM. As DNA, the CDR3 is TGTGCCAGCAGTTTAATCGAGGGTAGCGGGATAGAGGAGACCCAGTACTTC. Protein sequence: CASSLIEGSGIEETQYF.

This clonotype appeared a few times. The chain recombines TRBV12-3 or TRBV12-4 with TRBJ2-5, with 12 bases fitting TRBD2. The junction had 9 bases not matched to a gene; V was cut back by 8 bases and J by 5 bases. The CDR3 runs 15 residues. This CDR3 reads CASRTSGRLGETQYF. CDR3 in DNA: TGTGCCAGCCGAACTAGCGGGAGGTTGGGGGAGACCCAGTACTTC.

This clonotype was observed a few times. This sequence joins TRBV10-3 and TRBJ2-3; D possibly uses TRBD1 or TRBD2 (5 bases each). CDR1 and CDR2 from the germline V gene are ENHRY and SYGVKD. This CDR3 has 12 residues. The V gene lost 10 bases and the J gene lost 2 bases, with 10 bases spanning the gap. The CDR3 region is CATGPSTDTQYF. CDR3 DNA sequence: TGTGCCACGGGGCCTTCCACAGATACGCAGTATTTT.

CDR3 DNA: TGTGCCAGCAAGACAGGGAGGGTTACTGAAGCTTTCTTT. This sequence encodes CASKTGRVTEAFF. The V gene is TRBV7-2, the J gene TRBJ1-1; 7 bases are shared with TRBD1. The CDR3 has 13 residues. Germline lookup yields CDR1 SGHTA and CDR2 FQGNSA. Trimming removed 7 bases from V and 5 bases from J; junction bases left unmatched: 7.

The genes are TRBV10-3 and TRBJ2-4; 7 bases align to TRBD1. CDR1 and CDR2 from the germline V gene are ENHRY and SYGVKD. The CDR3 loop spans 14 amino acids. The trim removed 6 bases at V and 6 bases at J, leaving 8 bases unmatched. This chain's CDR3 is CAISEQGLANIQYF. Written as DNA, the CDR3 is TGTGCCATCAGCGAACAGGGGCTTGCAAACATTCAGTACTTC.

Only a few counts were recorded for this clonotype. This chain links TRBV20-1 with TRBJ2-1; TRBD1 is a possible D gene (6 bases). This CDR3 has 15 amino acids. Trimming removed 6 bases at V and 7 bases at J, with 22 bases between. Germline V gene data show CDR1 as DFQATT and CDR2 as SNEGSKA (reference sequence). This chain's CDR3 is CSAPRSLQGWNEQFF. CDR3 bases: TGCAGTGCCCCCAGGTCTTTGCAGGGGTGGAATGAGCAGTTCTTC.

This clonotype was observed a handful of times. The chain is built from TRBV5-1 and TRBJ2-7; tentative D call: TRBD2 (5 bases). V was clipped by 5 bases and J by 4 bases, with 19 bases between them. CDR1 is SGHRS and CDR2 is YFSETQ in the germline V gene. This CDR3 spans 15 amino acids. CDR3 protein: CASSWGVPRMYEQYF. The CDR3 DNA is TGCGCCAGCAGTTGGGGAGTGCCCCGGATGTACGAGCAGTACTTC.

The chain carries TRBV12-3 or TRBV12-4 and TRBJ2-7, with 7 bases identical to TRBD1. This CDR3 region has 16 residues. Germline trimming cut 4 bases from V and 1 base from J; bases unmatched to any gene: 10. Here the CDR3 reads CASSSGWDSPSYEQYF. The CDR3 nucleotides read TGTGCCAGCAGTTCTGGGTGGGACAGTCCATCCTACGAGCAGTACTTC.

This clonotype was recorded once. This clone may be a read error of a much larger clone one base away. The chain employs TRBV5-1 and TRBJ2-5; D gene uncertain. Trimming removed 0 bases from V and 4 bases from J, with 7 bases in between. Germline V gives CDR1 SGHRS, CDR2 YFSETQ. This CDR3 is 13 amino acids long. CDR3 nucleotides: TGCGCCAGCAGCTTGGTCAGGACAGAGACCCAGTACTTC. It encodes CASSLVRTETQYF.

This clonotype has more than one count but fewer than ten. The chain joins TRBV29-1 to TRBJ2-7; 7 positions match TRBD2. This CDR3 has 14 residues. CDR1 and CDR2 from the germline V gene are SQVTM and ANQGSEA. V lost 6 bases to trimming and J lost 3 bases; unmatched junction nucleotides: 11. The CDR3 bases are TGCAGCGTCACCCTGGGGAGGGGAAGCTACGAGCAGTACTTC. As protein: CSVTLGRGSYEQYF.

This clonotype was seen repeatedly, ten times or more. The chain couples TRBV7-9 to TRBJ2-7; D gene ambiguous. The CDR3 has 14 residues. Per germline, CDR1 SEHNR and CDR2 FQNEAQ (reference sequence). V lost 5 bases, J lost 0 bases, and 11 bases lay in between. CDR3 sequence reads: CASSLGLSSYEQYF. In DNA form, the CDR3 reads TGTGCCAGCAGCCTCGGGCTCTCCTCCTACGAGCAGTACTTC. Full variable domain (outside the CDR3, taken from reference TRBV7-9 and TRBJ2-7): DTGVSQNPRHKITKRGQNVTFRCDPISEHNRLYWYRQTLGQGPEFLTYFQNEAQLEKSRLLSDRFSAERPKGSFSTLEIQRTEQGDSAMYLCASSLGLSSYEQYFGPGTRLTVT.